Shown below are 12 T cell receptor beta chains from a single sample sequenced in a study of blood T cell repertoires in COVID-19. Profiled with immunoSEQ multiplex PCR; TCRdb holds only in-frame clones, not every one. The sample contains approximately 400,000 clones, more than 75% of which appear only once. Sequencing was done on a sample of PBMCs or T cells enriched from blood (not recorded which). Receptor source: a woman aged 18-29 years who had recovered from COVID-19.

V gene TRBV5-1 combines with J gene TRBJ2-7, with 14 bases that match TRBD2. After removal of 4 bases from V and 3 bases from J, the junction contained 0 bases not matched to a gene. Germline V gene lookup returns CDR1 SGHRS and CDR2 YFSETQ. This CDR3 has 14 amino acids. CDR3 nucleotide sequence: TGCGCCAGCAGCGGACTAGCGGGGGGCTACGAGCAGTACTTC. This codes for CASSGLAGGYEQYF.

The J gene is TRBJ2-2, the V gene TRBV29-1; 7 bases are a match to TRBD1. The trim removed 3 bases at V and 7 bases at J, leaving 8 bases unmatched. In germline, CDR1 is SQVTM, CDR2 ANQGSEA. This CDR3 spans 14 amino acids. The CDR3 sequence: CSVEGIGDSGELFF. CDR3 coding DNA: TGCAGCGTTGAGGGGATAGGGGACAGCGGGGAGCTGTTTTTT.

This chain links TRBV6-5 with TRBJ1-6; D unclear. The CDR3 sequence is 13 residues long. V was shortened by 7 bases and J by 5 bases, with 9 bases between the two germline ends. Germline V gene data show CDR1 as MNHEY and CDR2 as SVGAGI. CDR3 bases: TGTGCCAGCATCGTAGAGAATAATTCACCCCTCCACTTT. As protein: CASIVENNSPLHF.

The CDR3: CASRREGYEQYF. The CDR3 bases are TGTGCCAGCAGGCGGGAGGGCTACGAGCAGTACTTC. The V gene is TRBV7-2, the J gene TRBJ2-7; TRBD2 aligns across 9 bases. The junction had 0 bases not matched to a gene; V was cut back by 6 bases and J by 3 bases. Germline CDR1 is SGHTA and CDR2 is FQGNSA. CDR3 length: 12 amino acids.

The V gene is TRBV12-3 or TRBV12-4, the J gene TRBJ2-7; D might be TRBD1 (5 bases). V shed 7 bases and J shed 3 bases, with 10 bases lying between them. The CDR3 runs to 12 residues. Here the CDR3 DNA reads TGTGCCAGCACCCCGACAGTCTACGAGCAGTACTTC. Its translation: CASTPTVYEQYF.

This clone occurred once. For the CDR3, the DNA is TGTGCCAGTAGTATACGGACTGAGGGCACTGGCTACACCTTC. This encodes CASSIRTEGTGYTF. This sequence joins TRBV19 and TRBJ1-2; the D is unclear. The V gene lost 2 bases and the J gene lost 7 bases, with 14 bases spanning the gap. The CDR3 covers 14 residues. CDR1 and CDR2 (germline): LNHDA, SQIVND (reference sequence).

The V and J genes are TRBV10-3 and TRBJ1-2, with D possibly TRBD1 on 5 matching bases. Germline V CDR1 and CDR2: ENHRY, SYGVKD. Trimming took off 0 bases at V and 3 bases at J, with 23 bases between the two ends. The CDR3 covers 19 residues. In DNA, the CDR3 is TGTGCCATCAGTGAGTCGAAGTTCCAGGGTTCTTCCCCGTACTATGGCTACACCTTC. Translating it yields CAISESKFQGSSPYYGYTF.

This rearrangement joins TRBV28 to TRBJ1-5, with 9 bases identical to TRBD1. Germline V lookup: CDR1 MDHEN, CDR2 SYDVKM. V dropped 6 bases and J dropped 1; count of bases not matched to a gene: 13. The CDR3 has 18 amino acids. CDR3 in DNA: TGTGCCAGCAGCTCCGGGACAGGGAAAACAATGAGCAATCAGCCCCAGCATTTT. The encoded protein is CASSSGTGKTMSNQPQHF.

V and J are TRBV2 and TRBJ2-7; 7 nucleotides agree with TRBD1. CDR3 length equals 13 residues. CDR1 is SNHLY, CDR2 FYNNEI, per germline. Trimming at V came to 6 bases and at J to 6 bases, leaving 8 bases not matched to a gene. CDR3 protein: CASSSGQVGEQYF. CDR3 in DNA: TGTGCCAGCAGCTCAGGACAGGTAGGCGAGCAGTACTTC.

The V gene is TRBV6-5, the J gene TRBJ2-7; 7 bases are a match to TRBD1. Germline lookup yields CDR1 MNHEY and CDR2 SVGAGI. Trimming removed 10 bases from V and 2 bases from J; junction bases left unmatched: 5. There are 12 residues in the CDR3. CDR3 in DNA: TGTGCCATCACTGGGACAGCCTACGAGCAGTACTTC. Translation gives CAITGTAYEQYF.

V gene TRBV7-2 combines with J gene TRBJ1-3, with D possibly matching TRBD1 (5 bases). The CDR3 extends over 15 amino acids. Looked up from germline, CDR1 is SGHTA and CDR2 is FQGNSA. V shed 6 bases and J shed 0 bases, with 12 bases lying between them. In DNA form, the CDR3 reads TGTGCCAGCAGGTCGACAGATTTCTCTGGAAACACCATATATTTT. Its protein product is CASRSTDFSGNTIYF.

Points on this clone: Other DNA sequences in the sample encode the same CDR3. This chain connects TRBV30 to TRBJ2-7; D gene unclear. This CDR3 has 12 residues. V was pared by 1 base and J by 2 bases, with 6 bases between. Germline V lookup: CDR1 GTSNPN, CDR2 SVGIG (reference sequence). The CDR3 here is CAWSGTAYEQYF. In DNA, the CDR3 is TGTGCCTGGAGTGGCACGGCCTACGAGCAGTACTTC.